This T cell receptor (beta chain) originates from a study of identifying expanded T cells in peripheral blood. Broader study findings: Two-week clone count variance significantly increased as total template count grew. Roughly 1.2 clones differed between technical replicates, versus about 17 and 20 over time.

Trimming stripped 2 bases from V and 7 bases from J, with 12 bases between. Germline CDR1 SGHTA, CDR2 FQGNSA. The CDR3 consists of 15 residues. Worth noting for this clone: Antigen unknown.

The method was immunoSEQ multiplex PCR; TCRdb's version includes in-frame clones alone and lacks a portion of them. The repertoire holds 120,000 or so clones, with 75% to 90% as singletons. Healthy donors had no documented immune events, such as infections, while sampled. The chain recombines TRBV7-2 with TRBJ1-6, with D possibly being TRBD1 (6 bases). The sequencing input was blood. This clonotype was obtained from a person aged 18 to 70 in good health. The CDR3 protein is CASSLSGAGNSPLHF. The CDR3 region has the DNA TGTGCCAGCAGCTTATCAGGGGCTGGGAATTCACCCCTCCACTTT.